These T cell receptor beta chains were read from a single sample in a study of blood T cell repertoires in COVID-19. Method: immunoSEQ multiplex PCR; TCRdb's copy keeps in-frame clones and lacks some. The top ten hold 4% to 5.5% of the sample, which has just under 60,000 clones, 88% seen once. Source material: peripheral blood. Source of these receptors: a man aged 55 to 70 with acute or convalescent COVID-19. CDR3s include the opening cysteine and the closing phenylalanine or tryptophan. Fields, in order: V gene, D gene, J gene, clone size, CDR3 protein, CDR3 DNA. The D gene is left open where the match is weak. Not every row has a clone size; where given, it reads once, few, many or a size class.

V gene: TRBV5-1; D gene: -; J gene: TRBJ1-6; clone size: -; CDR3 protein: CASSSGQRENSPLHF; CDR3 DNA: TGCGCCAGCAGCTCAGGACAGCGGGAAAATTCACCCCTCCACTTT
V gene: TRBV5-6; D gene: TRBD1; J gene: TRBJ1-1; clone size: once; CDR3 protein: CASSKLDRKNTEAFF; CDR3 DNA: TGTGCCAGCAGCAAACTGGACAGGAAGAACACTGAAGCTTTCTTT
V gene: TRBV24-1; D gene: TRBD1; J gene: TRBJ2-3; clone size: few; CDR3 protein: CATSDRDRGRGYGTDTQYF; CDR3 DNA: TGTGCCACCAGTGATCGGGACAGGGGGCGGGGGTACGGCACAGATACGCAGTATTTT
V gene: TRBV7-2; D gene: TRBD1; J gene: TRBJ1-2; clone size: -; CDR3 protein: CASSLYRTGEAGYGYTF; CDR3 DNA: TGTGCCAGCAGCTTATATCGAACAGGGGAAGCGGGCTATGGCTACACCTTC
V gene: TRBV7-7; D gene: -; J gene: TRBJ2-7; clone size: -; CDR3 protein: CASSPGGRGPYEQYF; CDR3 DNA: TGTGCTAGCAGCCCGGGAGGCAGGGGGCCCTACGAGCAGTACTTC
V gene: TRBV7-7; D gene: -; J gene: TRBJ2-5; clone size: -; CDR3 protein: CASSFGGPETQYF; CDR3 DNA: TGTGCCAGCAGCTTTGGCGGCCCGGAGACCCAGTACTTC
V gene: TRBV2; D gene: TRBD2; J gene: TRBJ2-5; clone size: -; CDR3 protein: CASSGGLAGGGGETQYF; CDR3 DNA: TGTGCCAGCAGCGGGGGACTAGCGGGAGGGGGCGGAGAGACCCAGTACTTC
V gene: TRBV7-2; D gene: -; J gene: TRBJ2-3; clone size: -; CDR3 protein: CASSLSGSSTDTQYF; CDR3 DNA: TGTGCCAGCAGCTTGAGCGGGTCTAGCACAGATACGCAGTATTTT
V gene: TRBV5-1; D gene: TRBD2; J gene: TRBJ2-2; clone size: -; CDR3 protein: CASTASGTNTGELFF; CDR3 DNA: TGCGCCAGCACGGCTAGCGGGACGAACACCGGGGAGCTGTTTTTT
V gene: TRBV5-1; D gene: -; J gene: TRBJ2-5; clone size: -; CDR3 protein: CASNPEPQETQYF; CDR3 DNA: TGCGCCAGCAACCCTGAGCCCCAAGAGACCCAGTACTTC
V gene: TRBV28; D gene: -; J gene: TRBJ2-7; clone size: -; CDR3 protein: CASSPLLTLTYEQYF; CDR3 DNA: TGTGCCAGCAGTCCCCTACTGACACTTACCTACGAGCAGTACTTC
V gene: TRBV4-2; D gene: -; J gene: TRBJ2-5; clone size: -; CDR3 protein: CASSRDSGIQETQYF; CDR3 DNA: TGTGCCAGCAGCCGGGACTCCGGGATCCAAGAGACCCAGTACTTC
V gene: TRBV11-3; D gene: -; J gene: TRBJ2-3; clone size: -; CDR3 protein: CASSLDGQSTDTQYF; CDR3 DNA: TGTGCCAGCAGCTTAGATGGACAGAGCACAGATACGCAGTATTTT
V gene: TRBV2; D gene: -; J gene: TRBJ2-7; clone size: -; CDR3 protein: CASSAALDEQYF; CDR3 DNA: TGTGCCAGCAGTGCCGCACTGGACGAGCAGTACTTC
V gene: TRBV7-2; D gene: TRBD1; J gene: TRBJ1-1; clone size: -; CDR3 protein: CASSFGQANTEAFF; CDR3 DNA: TGTGCCAGCAGCTTTGGACAGGCGAACACTGAAGCTTTCTTT
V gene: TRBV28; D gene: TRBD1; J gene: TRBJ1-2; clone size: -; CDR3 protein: CASSGQGALLGYTF; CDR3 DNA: TGTGCCAGCAGTGGACAGGGGGCTTTACTTGGCTACACCTTC
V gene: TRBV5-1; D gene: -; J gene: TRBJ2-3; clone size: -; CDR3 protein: CASSLRPGLLTDTQYF; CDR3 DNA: TGCGCCAGCAGCTTGAGGCCGGGACTTCTCACAGATACGCAGTATTTT
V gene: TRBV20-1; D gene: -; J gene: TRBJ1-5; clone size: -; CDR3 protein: CSASSPTGHPSNQPQHF; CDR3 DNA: TGCAGTGCTAGTTCCCCCACGGGACACCCTAGCAATCAGCCCCAGCATTTT
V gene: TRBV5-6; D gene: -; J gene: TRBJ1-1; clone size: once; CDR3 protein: CASSWERGLNTEAFF; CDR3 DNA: TGTGCCAGCAGCTGGGAGAGGGGGTTGAACACTGAAGCTTTCTTT
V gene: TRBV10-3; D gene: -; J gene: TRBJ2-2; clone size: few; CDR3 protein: CAISAKSQAGTGELFF; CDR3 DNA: TGTGCCATCAGTGCCAAGTCCCAAGCGGGCACCGGGGAGCTGTTTTTT
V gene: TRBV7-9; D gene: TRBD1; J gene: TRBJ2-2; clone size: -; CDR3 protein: CASSSGTGSAGELFF; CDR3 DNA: TGTGCCAGCAGCTCCGGGACAGGGAGCGCCGGGGAGCTGTTTTTT
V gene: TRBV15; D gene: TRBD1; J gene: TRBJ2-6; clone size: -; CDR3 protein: CAAGTGGSGANVLTF; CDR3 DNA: TGTGCCGCTGGGACAGGGGGCTCTGGGGCCAACGTCCTGACTTTC
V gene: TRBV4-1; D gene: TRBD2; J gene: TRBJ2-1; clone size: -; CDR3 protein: CASSQQGGRNEQFF; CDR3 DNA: TGCGCCAGCAGCCAGCAGGGAGGGCGCAATGAGCAGTTCTTC
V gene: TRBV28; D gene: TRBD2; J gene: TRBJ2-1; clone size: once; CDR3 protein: CASSLSGRGYNEQFF; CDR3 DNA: TGTGCCAGCAGTTTAAGCGGGAGAGGCTACAATGAGCAGTTCTTC
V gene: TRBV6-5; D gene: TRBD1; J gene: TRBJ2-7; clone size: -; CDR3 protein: CASRGTGRISYEQYF; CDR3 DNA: TGTGCCAGCAGGGGGACAGGGCGCATCTCCTACGAGCAGTACTTC
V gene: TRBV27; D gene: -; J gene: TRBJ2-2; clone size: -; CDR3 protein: CASSFFVTGLMTGELFF; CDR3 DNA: TGTGCCAGCAGTTTCTTCGTCACAGGTTTAATGACCGGGGAGCTGTTTTTT
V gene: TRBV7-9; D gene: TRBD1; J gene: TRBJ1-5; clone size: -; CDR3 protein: CASSIGTGDQPQHF; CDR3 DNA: TGTGCCAGCAGCATTGGGACAGGAGATCAGCCCCAGCATTTT
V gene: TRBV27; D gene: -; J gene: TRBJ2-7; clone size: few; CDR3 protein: CASSYNPGTLTYEQYF; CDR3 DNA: TGTGCCAGCAGCTATAACCCCGGGACACTAACCTACGAGCAGTACTTC
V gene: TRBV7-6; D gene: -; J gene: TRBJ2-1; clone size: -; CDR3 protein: CASSLMTLALHEQFF; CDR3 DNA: TGTGCCAGCAGCTTAATGACGCTAGCTCTCCATGAGCAGTTCTTC
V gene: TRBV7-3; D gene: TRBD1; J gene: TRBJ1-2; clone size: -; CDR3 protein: CASSPTGQVGAGYTF; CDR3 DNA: TGTGCCAGCAGCCCAACCGGACAGGTCGGCGCGGGCTACACCTTC
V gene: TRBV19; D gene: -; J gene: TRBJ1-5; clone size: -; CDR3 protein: CASETAGRGNQPQHF; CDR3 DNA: TGTGCCAGTGAGACCGCGGGGCGAGGGAATCAGCCCCAGCATTTT
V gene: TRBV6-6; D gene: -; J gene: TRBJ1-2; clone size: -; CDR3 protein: CASNSGGSYGYTF; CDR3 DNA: TGTGCCAGCAATTCCGGGGGGAGCTATGGCTACACCTTC
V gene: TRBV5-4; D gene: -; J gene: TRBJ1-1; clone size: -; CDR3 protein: CASTWGEGREAFF; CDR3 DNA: TGTGCCAGCACTTGGGGGGAGGGCCGTGAAGCTTTCTTT
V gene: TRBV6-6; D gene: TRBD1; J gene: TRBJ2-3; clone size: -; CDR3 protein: CASSNDRGLADTQYF; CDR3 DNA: TGTGCCAGCAGTAATGACAGGGGTTTAGCAGATACGCAGTATTTT
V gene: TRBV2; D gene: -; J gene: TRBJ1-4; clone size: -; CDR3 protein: CASSAYRAANEKLFF; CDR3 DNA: TGTGCCAGCAGTGCGTACAGGGCCGCTAATGAAAAACTGTTTTTT
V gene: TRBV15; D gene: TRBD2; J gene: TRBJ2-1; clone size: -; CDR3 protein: CATSRAGTSGGNEQFF; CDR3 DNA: TGTGCCACCAGCAGAGCCGGGACTAGCGGGGGCAATGAGCAGTTCTTC
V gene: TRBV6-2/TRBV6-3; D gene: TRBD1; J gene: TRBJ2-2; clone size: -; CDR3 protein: CASSQETGTTGELFF; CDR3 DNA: TGTGCCAGCAGTCAAGAGACAGGGACCACCGGGGAGCTGTTTTTT
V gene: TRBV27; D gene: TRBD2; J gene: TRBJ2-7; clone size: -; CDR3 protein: CASSRGLAEQYF; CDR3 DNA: TGTGCCAGCAGTCGGGGACTAGCTGAGCAGTACTTC
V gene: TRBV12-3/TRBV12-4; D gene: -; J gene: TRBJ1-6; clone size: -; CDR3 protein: CASSLMTPTLHF; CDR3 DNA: TGTGCCAGCAGTTTAATGACTCCGACCCTCCACTTT
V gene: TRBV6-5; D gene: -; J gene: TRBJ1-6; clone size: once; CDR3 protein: CASSYHSGDSPLHF; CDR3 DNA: TGTGCCAGCAGTTACCACTCGGGGGATTCACCCCTCCACTTT
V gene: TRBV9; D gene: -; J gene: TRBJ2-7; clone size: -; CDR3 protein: CASSVAVYSYEQYF; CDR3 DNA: TGTGCCAGCAGCGTAGCGGTGTATTCCTACGAGCAGTACTTC
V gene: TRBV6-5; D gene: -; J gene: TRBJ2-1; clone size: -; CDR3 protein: CASRVPGRNNEQFF; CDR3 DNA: TGTGCCAGCAGGGTCCCGGGAAGGAACAATGAGCAGTTCTTC
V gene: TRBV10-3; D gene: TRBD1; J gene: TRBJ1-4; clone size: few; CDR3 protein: CAISQGQGAEEKLFF; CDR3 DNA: TGTGCCATCAGCCAAGGACAGGGGGCAGAAGAAAAACTGTTTTTT
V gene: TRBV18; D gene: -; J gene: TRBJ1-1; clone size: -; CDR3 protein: CASSLQTGNTEAFF; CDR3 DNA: TGTGCCAGCTCACTACAGACGGGAAACACTGAAGCTTTCTTT
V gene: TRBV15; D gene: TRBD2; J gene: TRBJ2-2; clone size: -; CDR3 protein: CATSRDRAGVGTGELFF; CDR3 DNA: TGTGCCACCAGCAGAGATCGGGCGGGAGTGGGTACCGGGGAGCTGTTTTTT
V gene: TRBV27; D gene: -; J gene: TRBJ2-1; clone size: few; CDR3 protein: CASSLDYYNEQFF; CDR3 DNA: TGTGCCAGCAGTTTAGACTACTACAATGAGCAGTTCTTC
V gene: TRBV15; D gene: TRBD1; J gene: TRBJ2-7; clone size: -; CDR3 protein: CATSRGQGATYEQYF; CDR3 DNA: TGTGCCACCAGCAGGGGACAGGGGGCAACCTACGAGCAGTACTTC
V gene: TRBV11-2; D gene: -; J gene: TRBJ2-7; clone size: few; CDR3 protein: CASTPGYTEQYF; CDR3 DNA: TGTGCCAGCACGCCCGGGTATACCGAGCAGTACTTC
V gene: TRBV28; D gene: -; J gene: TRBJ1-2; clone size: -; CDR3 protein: CATYFLYGYTF; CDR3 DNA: TGTGCCACATACTTCCTCTATGGCTACACCTTC
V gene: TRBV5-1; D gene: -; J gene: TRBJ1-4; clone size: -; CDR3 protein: CASSFGDRPTNEKLFF; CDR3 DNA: TGCGCCAGCAGCTTCGGCGACAGGCCAACTAATGAAAAACTGTTTTTT
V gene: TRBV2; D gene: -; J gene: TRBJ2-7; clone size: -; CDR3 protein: CASSDPSDTYSYEQYF; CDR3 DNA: TGTGCCAGCAGCGACCCCTCGGACACCTACTCCTACGAGCAGTACTTC
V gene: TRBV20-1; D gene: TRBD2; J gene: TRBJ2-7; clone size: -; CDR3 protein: CSALLAGGPHF; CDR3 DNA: TGCAGTGCACTCCTAGCGGGAGGGCCGCACTTC
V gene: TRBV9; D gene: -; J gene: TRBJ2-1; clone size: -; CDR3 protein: CASSVERGEQFF; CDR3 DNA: TGTGCCAGCAGCGTAGAAAGGGGTGAGCAGTTCTTC
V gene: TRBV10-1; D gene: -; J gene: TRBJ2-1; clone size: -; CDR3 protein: CASSPSLYNEQFF; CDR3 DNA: TGCGCCAGCAGTCCCTCCCTTTACAATGAGCAGTTCTTC
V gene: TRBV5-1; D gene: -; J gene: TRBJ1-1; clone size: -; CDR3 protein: CASSLDGGNTEAFF; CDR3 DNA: TGCGCCAGCAGCTTGGACGGAGGGAACACTGAAGCTTTCTTT
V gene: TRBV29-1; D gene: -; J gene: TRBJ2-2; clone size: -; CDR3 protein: CSVEDRGTNTGELFF; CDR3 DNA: TGCAGCGTTGAAGATAGAGGAACGAACACCGGGGAGCTGTTTTTT
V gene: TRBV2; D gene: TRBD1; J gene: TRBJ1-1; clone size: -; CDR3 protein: CASRTGLVTEAFF; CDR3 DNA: TGTGCCAGCAGGACAGGGCTCGTGACTGAAGCTTTCTTT